This TCR beta chain was sequenced for a study of Ad26.COV2.S vaccination and SARS-CoV-2 variants. The CDR3 runs 13 residues. Germline CDR1 and CDR2: ENHRY and SYGVKD. Trimming removed 2 bases at V and 2 bases at J, with 6 bases between. About this clone itself: The sample contains more than one DNA sequence encoding this CDR3.

Treatment reported: 15 to 20 received Ad26.COV2.S at low or high dose, single or two shots; a few received placebo; per-sample allocation not given. Material that was analyzed had been drawn on day 63 after the first vaccine or placebo injection. The protocol was immunoSEQ multiplex PCR, while the TCRdb copy is restricted to in-frame clones and leaves out a portion. The sample yields more than 300,000 clones, around 88% seen once. This chain links TRBV10-3 with TRBJ2-5, with D unresolved. This clonotype originated in a person between 18 and 65 years old who received the Ad26.COV2.S COVID-19 vaccine or a placebo. The material sequenced was peripheral blood, taken in a trial of Ad26.COV2.S vaccine versus placebo. This CDR3 is CAISEGRQETQYF. The CDR3 bases are TGTGCCATCAGTGAGGGCAGACAAGAGACCCAGTACTTC.